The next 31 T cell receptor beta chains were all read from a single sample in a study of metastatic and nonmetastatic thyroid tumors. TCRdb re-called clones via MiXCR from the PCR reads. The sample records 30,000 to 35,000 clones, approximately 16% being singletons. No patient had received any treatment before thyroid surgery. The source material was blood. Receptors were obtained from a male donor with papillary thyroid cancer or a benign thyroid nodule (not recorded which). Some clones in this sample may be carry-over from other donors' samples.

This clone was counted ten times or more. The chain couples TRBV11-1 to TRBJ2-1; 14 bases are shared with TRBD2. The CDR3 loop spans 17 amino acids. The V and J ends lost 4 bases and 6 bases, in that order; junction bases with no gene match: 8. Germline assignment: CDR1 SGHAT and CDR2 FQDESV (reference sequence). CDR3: CASSSTPGTSGSNEQFF. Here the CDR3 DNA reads TGTGCCAGCAGCTCGACCCCCGGGACTAGCGGGAGCAATGAGCAGTTCTTC.

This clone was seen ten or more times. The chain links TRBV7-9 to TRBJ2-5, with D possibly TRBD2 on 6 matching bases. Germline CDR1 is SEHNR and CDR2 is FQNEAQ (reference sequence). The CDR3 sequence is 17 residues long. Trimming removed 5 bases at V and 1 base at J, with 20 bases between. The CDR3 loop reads CASSPPGAGGPQETQYF. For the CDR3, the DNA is TGTGCCAGCAGCCCTCCTGGGGCAGGAGGGCCCCAAGAGACCCAGTACTTC.

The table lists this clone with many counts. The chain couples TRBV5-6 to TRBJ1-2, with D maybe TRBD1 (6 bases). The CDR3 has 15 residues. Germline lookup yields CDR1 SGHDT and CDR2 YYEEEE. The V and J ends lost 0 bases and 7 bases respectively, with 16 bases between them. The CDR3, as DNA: TGTGCCAGCAGCTTGGTGGCCGGGGGCGCGGTTGGCTACACCTTC. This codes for CASSLVAGGAVGYTF.

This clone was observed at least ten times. The CDR3 here is CASRHDRSYEQYF. The CDR3 region has the DNA TGTGCCAGCAGACATGACAGGTCCTACGAGCAGTACTTC. The rearrangement links TRBV27 to TRBJ2-7; D may be TRBD1 (6 bases). Germline V gene lookup returns CDR1 MNHEY and CDR2 SMNVEV (reference sequence). The CDR3 totals 13 residues. V lost 6 bases to trimming and J lost 1 base, with 10 bases between them.

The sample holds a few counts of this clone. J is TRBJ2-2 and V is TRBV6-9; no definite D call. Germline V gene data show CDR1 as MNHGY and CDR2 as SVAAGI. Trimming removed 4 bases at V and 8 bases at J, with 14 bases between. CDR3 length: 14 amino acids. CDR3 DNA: TGTGCCAGCAGTTCTTCTAGGAGCAAAGGGGAGCTGTTTTTT. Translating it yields CASSSSRSKGELFF.

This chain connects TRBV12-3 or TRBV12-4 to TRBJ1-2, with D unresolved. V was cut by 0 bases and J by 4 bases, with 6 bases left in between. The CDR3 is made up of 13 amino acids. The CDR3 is CASSLARIYGYTF. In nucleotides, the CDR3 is TGTGCCAGCAGTTTAGCCCGGATCTATGGCTACACCTTC.

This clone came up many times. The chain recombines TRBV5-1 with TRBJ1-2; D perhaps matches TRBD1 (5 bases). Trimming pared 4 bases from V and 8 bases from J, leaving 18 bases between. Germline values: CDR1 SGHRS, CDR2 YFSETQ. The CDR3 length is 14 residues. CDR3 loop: CASSPDTGDVGYTF. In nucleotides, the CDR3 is TGCGCCAGCAGCCCAGACACGGGGGATGTAGGCTACACCTTC.

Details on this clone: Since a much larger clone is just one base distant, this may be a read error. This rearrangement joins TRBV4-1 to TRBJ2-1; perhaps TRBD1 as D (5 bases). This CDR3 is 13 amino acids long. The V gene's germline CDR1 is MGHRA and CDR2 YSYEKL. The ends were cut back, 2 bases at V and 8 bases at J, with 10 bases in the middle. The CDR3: CASSQYFRDEQFF. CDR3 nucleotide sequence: TGCGCCAGCAGCCAATATTTCAGGGATGAGCAGTTCTTC.

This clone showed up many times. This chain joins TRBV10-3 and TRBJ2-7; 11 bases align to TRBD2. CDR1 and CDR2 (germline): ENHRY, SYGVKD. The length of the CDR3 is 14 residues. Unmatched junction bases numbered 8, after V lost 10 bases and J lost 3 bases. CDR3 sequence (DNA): TGTGCCACCGCAACCGGGACTAGCGGCTACGAGCAGTACTTC. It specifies CATATGTSGYEQYF.

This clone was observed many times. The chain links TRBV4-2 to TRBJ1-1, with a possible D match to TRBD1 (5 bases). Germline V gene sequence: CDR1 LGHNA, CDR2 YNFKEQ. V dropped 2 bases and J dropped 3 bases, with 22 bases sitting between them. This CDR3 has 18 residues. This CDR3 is CASSQRAPGTAGDTEAFF. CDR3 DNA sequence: TGTGCCAGCAGCCAAAGGGCCCCAGGGACCGCCGGCGACACTGAAGCTTTCTTT.

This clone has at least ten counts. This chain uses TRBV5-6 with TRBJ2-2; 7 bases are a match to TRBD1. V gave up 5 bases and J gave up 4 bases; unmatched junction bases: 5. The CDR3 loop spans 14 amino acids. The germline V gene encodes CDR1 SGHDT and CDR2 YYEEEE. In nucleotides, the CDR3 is TGTGCCAGCAGTAGGGGGCGTCTCACCGGGGAGCTGTTTTTT. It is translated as CASSRGRLTGELFF.

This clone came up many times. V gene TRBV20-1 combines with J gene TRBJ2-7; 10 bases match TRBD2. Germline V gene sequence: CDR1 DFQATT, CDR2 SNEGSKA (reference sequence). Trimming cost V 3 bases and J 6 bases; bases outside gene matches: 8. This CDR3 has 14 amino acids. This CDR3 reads CSARRGGLAVEQYF. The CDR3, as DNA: TGCAGTGCTAGGAGAGGAGGACTAGCGGTCGAGCAGTACTTC.

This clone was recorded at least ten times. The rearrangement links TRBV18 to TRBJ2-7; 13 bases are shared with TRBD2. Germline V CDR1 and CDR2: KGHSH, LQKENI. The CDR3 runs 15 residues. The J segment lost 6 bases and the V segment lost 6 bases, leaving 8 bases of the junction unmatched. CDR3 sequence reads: CASSPGLAGAPEQYF. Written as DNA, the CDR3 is TGTGCCAGCTCCCCCGGACTAGCGGGAGCCCCCGAGCAGTACTTC. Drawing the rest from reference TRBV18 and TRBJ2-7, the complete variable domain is NAGVMQNPRHLVRRRGQEARLRCSPMKGHSHVYWYRQLPEEGLKFMVYLQKENIIDESGMPKERFSAEFPKEGPSILRIQQVVRGDSAAYFCASSPGLAGAPEQYFGPGTRLTVT.

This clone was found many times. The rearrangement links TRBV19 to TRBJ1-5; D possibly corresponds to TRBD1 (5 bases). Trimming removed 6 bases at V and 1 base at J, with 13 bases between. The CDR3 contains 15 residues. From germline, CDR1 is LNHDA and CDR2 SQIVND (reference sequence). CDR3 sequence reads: CASRRGQESNQPQHF. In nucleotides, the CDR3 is TGTGCCAGTAGAAGGGGCCAGGAGAGCAATCAGCCCCAGCATTTT.

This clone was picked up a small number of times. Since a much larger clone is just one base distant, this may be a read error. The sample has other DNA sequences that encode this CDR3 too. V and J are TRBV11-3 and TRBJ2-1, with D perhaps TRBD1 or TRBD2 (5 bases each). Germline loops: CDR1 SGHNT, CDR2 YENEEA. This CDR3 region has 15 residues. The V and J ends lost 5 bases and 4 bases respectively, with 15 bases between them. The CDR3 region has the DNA TGTGCCAGCAGCCGGGGCGCTAGTGGTTACAATGAGCAGTTCTTC. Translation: CASSRGASGYNEQFF.

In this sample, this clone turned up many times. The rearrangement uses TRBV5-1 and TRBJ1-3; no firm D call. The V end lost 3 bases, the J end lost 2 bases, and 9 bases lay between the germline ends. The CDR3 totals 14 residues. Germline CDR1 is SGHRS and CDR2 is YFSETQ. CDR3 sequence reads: CASSYGRPGNTIYF. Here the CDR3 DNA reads TGCGCCAGCAGCTATGGGCGCCCTGGAAACACCATATATTTT.

The CDR3 bases are TGTGCCAGCAGTTTAATGTCGGTGGGACTCACAGATACGCAGTATTTT. Translated, it gives CASSLMSVGLTDTQYF. The rearrangement uses TRBV12-3 or TRBV12-4 and TRBJ2-3, with D possibly TRBD2 on 6 matching bases. The CDR3 sequence is 16 residues long. V was clipped by 2 bases and J by 2 bases, with 14 bases between them.

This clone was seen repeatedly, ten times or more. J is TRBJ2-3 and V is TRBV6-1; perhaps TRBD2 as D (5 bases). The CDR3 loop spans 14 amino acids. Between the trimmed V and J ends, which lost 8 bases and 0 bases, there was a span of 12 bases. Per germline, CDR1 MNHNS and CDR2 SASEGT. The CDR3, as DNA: TGTGCCAGCCGCGGGCCTACTAGCACAGATACGCAGTATTTT. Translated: CASRGPTSTDTQYF.

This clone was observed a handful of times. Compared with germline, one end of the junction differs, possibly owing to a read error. The CDR3 sequence: CASSYAAATGELVF. As DNA, the CDR3 is TGTGCCAGCAGTTACGCGGCAGCCACCGGGGAGCTGGTTTTT. The rearrangement links TRBV6-5 to TRBJ2-2; maybe TRBD2 (5 bases). CDR1 MNHEY and CDR2 SVGAGI come from the germline V gene. The CDR3 totals 14 residues.

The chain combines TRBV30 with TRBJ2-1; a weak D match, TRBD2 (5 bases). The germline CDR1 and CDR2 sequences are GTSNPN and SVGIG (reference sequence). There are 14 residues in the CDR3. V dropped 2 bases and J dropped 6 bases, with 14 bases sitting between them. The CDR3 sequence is CAWSLWGVSNEQFF. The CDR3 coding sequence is TGTGCCTGGAGTCTGTGGGGAGTAAGCAATGAGCAGTTCTTC.

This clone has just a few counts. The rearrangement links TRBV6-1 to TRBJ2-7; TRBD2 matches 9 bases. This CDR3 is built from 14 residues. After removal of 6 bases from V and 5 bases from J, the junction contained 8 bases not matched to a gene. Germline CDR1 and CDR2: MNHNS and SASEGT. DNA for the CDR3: TGTGCCAGCAGCAGCTCCATAGCGGGAGACGAGCAGTACTTC. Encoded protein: CASSSSIAGDEQYF.

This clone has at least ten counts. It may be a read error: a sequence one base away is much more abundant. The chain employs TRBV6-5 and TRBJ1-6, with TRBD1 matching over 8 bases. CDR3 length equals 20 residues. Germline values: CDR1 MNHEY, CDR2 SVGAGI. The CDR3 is CASRRRQGAGLGSYNSPPHF. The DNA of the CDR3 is TGTGCCAGCAGAAGGAGGCAGGGGGCTGGCTTGGGCTCCTATAATTCACCCCCCCACTTT.

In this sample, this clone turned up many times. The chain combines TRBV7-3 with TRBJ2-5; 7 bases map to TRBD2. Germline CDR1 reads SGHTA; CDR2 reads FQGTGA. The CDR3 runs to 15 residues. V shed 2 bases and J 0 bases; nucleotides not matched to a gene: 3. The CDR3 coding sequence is TGTGCCAGCAGCTTACTAGCGGCAGACCAAGAGACCCAGTACTTC. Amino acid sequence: CASSLLAADQETQYF.

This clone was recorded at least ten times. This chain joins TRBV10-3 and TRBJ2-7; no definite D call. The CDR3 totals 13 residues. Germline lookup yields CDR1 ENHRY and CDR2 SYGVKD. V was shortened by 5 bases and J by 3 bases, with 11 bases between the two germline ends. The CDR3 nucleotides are TGTGCCATCAGTACTTCTAGGAGCTACGAGCAGTACTTC. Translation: CAISTSRSYEQYF.

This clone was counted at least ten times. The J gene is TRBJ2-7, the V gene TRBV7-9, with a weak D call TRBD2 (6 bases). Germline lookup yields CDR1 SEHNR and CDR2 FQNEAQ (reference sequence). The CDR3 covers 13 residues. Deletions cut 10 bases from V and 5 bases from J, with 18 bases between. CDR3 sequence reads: CATLEGVNNEQYF. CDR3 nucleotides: TGTGCCACCCTGGAGGGTGTGAACAACGAGCAGTACTTC.

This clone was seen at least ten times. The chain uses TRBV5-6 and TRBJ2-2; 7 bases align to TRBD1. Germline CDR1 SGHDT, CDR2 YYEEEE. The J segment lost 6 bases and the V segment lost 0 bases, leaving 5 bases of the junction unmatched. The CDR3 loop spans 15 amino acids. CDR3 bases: TGTGCCAGCAGCTTGGAAGGGGGCGCGTCCGGGGAGCTGTTTTTT. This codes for CASSLEGGASGELFF. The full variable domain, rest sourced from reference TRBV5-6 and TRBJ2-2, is DAGVTQSPTHLIKTRGQQVTLRCSPKSGHDTVSWYQQALGQGPQFIFQYYEEEERQRGNFPDRFSGHQFPNYSSELNVNALLLGDSALYLCASSLEGGASGELFFGEGSRLTVL.

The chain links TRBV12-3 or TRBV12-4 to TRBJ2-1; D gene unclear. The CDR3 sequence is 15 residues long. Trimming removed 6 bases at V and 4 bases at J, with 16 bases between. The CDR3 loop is CASRVTTESYNEQFF. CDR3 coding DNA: TGTGCCAGCAGGGTTACGACGGAGTCTTACAATGAGCAGTTCTTC.

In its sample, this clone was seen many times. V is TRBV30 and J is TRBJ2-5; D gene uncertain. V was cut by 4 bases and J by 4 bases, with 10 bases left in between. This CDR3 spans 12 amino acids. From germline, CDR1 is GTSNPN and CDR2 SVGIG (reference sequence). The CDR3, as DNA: TGTGCCTGGAACGAAATTGGAGAGACCCAGTACTTC. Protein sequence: CAWNEIGETQYF.

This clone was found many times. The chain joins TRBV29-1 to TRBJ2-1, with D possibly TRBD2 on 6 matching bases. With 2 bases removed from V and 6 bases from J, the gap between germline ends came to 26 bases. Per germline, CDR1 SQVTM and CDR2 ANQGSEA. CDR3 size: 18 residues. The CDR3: CSVERRDSDYSLSNEQFF. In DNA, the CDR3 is TGCAGCGTTGAAAGACGGGACTCCGATTATTCACTATCCAATGAGCAGTTCTTC.

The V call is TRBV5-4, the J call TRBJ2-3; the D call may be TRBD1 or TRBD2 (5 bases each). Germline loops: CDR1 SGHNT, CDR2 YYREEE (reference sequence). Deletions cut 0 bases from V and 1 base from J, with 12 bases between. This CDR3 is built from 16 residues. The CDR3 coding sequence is TGTGCCAGCAGCTTGGAGTTTTTGGGGGGCACAGATACGCAGTATTTT. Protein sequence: CASSLEFLGGTDTQYF.

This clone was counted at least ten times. CDR3 DNA: TGTGCCAGCAGCCAAGAGAGGGGATTGACCACAGATACGCAGTATTTT. Translation gives CASSQERGLTTDTQYF. The genes are TRBV14 and TRBJ2-3; D may match TRBD1 or TRBD2 (5 bases each). The CDR3 totals 16 residues. V shed 0 bases and J shed 2 bases, with 12 bases lying between them. Germline V gene sequence: CDR1 SGHDN, CDR2 FVKESK.